This entry describes one TCR beta chain. Its antigen is unknown. Roughly 27,000 T cell genomes, or around 200 ng DNA, went into the sorted-subset replicate PCRs. The protocol was immunoSEQ multiplex PCR, while the TCRdb copy is restricted to in-frame clones and leaves out a portion. The table includes millions of clones, less than 95% detected once. The data are from a study of shared clonotypes between healthy human individuals. Turning to the study itself: Sampling drew on donors who were two women and a few men aged 18 to 49. Study findings and constraints: The study drew on few donors, limiting represented genetic and exposure-history diversity. Estimated clonotype richness was generally higher in naive than memory subsets.

Naivety among CD8 cells was defined by CD45RO negativity and positive CCR7 selection, thereby excluding terminally differentiated effector memory CD45RA+ cells. This CDR3 is 15 amino acids long. Trimming shortened V by 0 bases and J by 0 bases, and 8 bases separated the two germline ends. Germline V CDR1 and CDR2: MGHRA, YSYEKL. The receptor comes from a man between 18 and 35 years old in good health. Specimen: naive CD8+ T cells sorted from blood. The rearrangement links TRBV4-1 to TRBJ1-1; a weak D match, TRBD1 (5 bases). For the CDR3, the DNA is TGCGCCAGCAGCCAAGAAGGGACGTTGAACACTGAAGCTTTCTTT. This encodes CASSQEGTLNTEAFF.